The rows below give T cell receptor beta chains drawn from one sample of a study of blood T cell repertoires in COVID-19. Assay used: immunoSEQ multiplex PCR; TCRdb lists only in-frame clones, some missing. The table has fewer than 250,000 clones, approximately 84% seen once; the top ten hold 4%. The sequenced sample was peripheral blood. These receptor sequences come from a man aged 50 or older with acute or convalescent COVID-19. Both conserved end residues are part of each CDR3. D genes are given only for firm matches. Expanded clones are given a class, and other clones once, few, many or no size at all.

>TRBD2|-|TRBV19|TRBJ2-3
TGTGCCAGTAGTGCCCGGGACTACACAGATACGCAGTATTTT
CASSARDYTDTQYF
>-|-|TRBV7-8|TRBJ1-1
TGTGCCAGCGCCCCCCAAGGGGCTTTTGTGACTGAAGCTTTCTTT
CASAPQGAFVTEAFF
>TRBD1|few|TRBV11-2|TRBJ2-1
TGTGCCAGCAGCCCGGACAGGTCCTACAATGAGCAGTTCTTC
CASSPDRSYNEQFF
>TRBD1|-|TRBV5-4|TRBJ1-5
TGTGCCGGAGACGACAGGGAATATAGCAATCAGCCCCAGCATTTT
CAGDDREYSNQPQHF
>-|-|TRBV2|TRBJ1-2
TGTGCCAGCAGTGTGGTCGGAGGCTATGGCTACACCTTC
CASSVVGGYGYTF
>-|once|TRBV3-1/TRBV3-2|TRBJ1-1
TGTGCCAGCAGCCAAAGAGGGCGCGGGACTGAAGCTTTCTTT
CASSQRGRGTEAFF
>TRBD2|-|TRBV5-6|TRBJ2-2
TGTGCCAGCAGCCCCGGGACTAGCGGGAGTCACGGGGAGCTGTTTTTT
CASSPGTSGSHGELFF
>-|-|TRBV9|TRBJ2-7
TGTGCCAGCAGCGTTAGCCTAGTACTTTCCTACGAGCAGTACTTC
CASSVSLVLSYEQYF
>TRBD1|few|TRBV11-2|TRBJ2-7
TGTGCCAGCAATCGGGGGACAGGGGGCGCCGAGCAGTACTTC
CASNRGTGGAEQYF
>-|-|TRBV2|TRBJ1-1
TGTGCCAGCATAGGACAGCCTCTTATGAACACTGAAGCTTTCTTT
CASIGQPLMNTEAFF
>TRBD2|-|TRBV3-1/TRBV3-2|TRBJ2-5
TGTGCCAGCAGCTTTGCCGCGGGGGCCCAGTACTTC
CASSFAAGAQYF
>-|-|TRBV27|TRBJ1-1
TGTGCCAGCAGTTTATTACAGTCGAACACTGAAGCTTTCTTT
CASSLLQSNTEAFF
>-|-|TRBV27|TRBJ1-4
TGTGCCAGCATGGGCGCAACTAATGAAAAACTGTTTTTT
CASMGATNEKLFF
>TRBD1|-|TRBV6-5|TRBJ1-1
TGTGCCAGCAGAGCTGGGGGACAGGTGGTTTGGGCTTTCTTT
CASRAGGQVVWAFF
>-|-|TRBV18|TRBJ1-5
TGTGCCAGCTCACCAGAGATGGATCAGCCCCAGCATTTT
CASSPEMDQPQHF
>TRBD2|-|TRBV14|TRBJ2-1
TGTGCCAGCAGCCAAGTTAGCGGGAGCTACAATGAGCAGTTCTTC
CASSQVSGSYNEQFF
>TRBD1|-|TRBV18|TRBJ2-7
TGTGCCAGCTCTCCCGGACAGGACTACGAGCAGTACTTC
CASSPGQDYEQYF
>-|-|TRBV21-1|TRBJ1-3
TGTGCCAGCCTAGAGGGGGGGGCTGGAAACACCATATATTTT
CASLEGGAGNTIYF
>-|-|TRBV6-5|TRBJ2-5
TGTGCCAGCAGTTACTCGATTACTACGACTGGGGAGACCCAGTACTTC
CASSYSITTTGETQYF
>-|-|TRBV20-1|TRBJ2-5
TGCAGTGCTAGTGGGGGGGGGCTACTCCAAGAGACCCAGTACTTC
CSASGGGLLQETQYF
>TRBD1|-|TRBV6-5|TRBJ1-5
TGTGCCAGTGAAATACAGGGGACAAGCAATCAGCCCCAGCATTTT
CASEIQGTSNQPQHF
>TRBD1|-|TRBV28|TRBJ1-2
TGTGCCAGCAGTTTCACAGGGGGCTATGGCTACACCTTC
CASSFTGGYGYTF
>-|-|TRBV5-1|TRBJ2-5
TGCGCCAGCAGCCCCGGGGGGCGGCTCCAAGAGACCCAGTACTTC
CASSPGGRLQETQYF
>-|-|TRBV3-1/TRBV3-2|TRBJ1-1
TGTGCCAGCAGCCAAGCCCTCTCAGCTTTCTTT
CASSQALSAFF
>-|-|TRBV5-1|TRBJ1-2
TGCGCCAGCAGTGAAGAGAACTATGGCTACACCTTC
CASSEENYGYTF
>-|-|TRBV24-1|TRBJ1-2
TGTGCCACCAGTGATTATGTGAGAGTCTATGGCTACACCTTC
CATSDYVRVYGYTF
>-|-|TRBV4-1|TRBJ2-5
TGCGCCAGCAGCCGGAGGGGCGGAGAGACCCAGTACTTC
CASSRRGGETQYF
>-|few|TRBV20-1|TRBJ2-1
TGCAGTGCTAGGACCCGGGGAGACCAGTTCTTC
CSARTRGDQFF
>-|-|TRBV7-9|TRBJ2-2
TGTGCCAGCAGCCGGAGGGAGATGGGCACCGGGGAGCTGTTTTTT
CASSRREMGTGELFF
>-|-|TRBV27|TRBJ2-1
TGTGCCAGCAGTTTATCTGGTAGCGGCTACTCCTACAATGAGCAGTTCTTC
CASSLSGSGYSYNEQFF
>-|-|TRBV28|TRBJ2-5
TGTGCCAGCAGCCCCGGAGGGACCCAGTACTTC
CASSPGGTQYF
>-|-|TRBV5-4|TRBJ2-5
TGTGCCAGCAGCCTCTACAGGGCCCGCGAGACCCAGTACTTC
CASSLYRARETQYF
>-|-|TRBV3-1/TRBV3-2|TRBJ1-2
TGTGCCAGCAGCGGACAAGCCCCTTATGGCTACACCTTC
CASSGQAPYGYTF
>-|once|TRBV7-9|TRBJ2-7
TGTGCCAGCAGCCTCTACTCGACTGGCTCCTACGAGCAGTACTTC
CASSLYSTGSYEQYF
>-|-|TRBV5-6|TRBJ1-2
TGTGCCAGCAGCTTGGCCACAGATTATGGCTACACCTTC
CASSLATDYGYTF
>TRBD2|once|TRBV28|TRBJ2-7
TGTGCCAGCAGTTTGGGCGGGAGCAGGTACGAGCAGTACTTC
CASSLGGSRYEQYF
>TRBD1|-|TRBV29-1|TRBJ1-1
TGCAGCGCAAACCGGGACAGTAACACTGAAGCTTTCTTT
CSANRDSNTEAFF
>-|-|TRBV6-4|TRBJ1-5
TGTGCCAGCAGTGACCAGGTGGATCAGCCCCAGCATTTT
CASSDQVDQPQHF
>-|-|TRBV5-1|TRBJ2-7
TGCGCCAGCAGCTTGGATACAGGGATTGAGCAGTACTTC
CASSLDTGIEQYF
>TRBD1|-|TRBV7-9|TRBJ1-1
TGTGCCAGCAGCTCCCGGACAGGGAACACTGAAGCTTTCTTT
CASSSRTGNTEAFF
>TRBD2|-|TRBV30|TRBJ2-1
TGTGCCTGGAGTGGACTAGCGGGACGATACAATGAGCAGTTCTTC
CAWSGLAGRYNEQFF
>-|-|TRBV11-3|TRBJ1-1
TGTGCCAGCAGCAACAGTCTGGGCACTGAAGCTTTCTTT
CASSNSLGTEAFF
>-|-|TRBV28|TRBJ2-6
TGTGCCAGCAGTTTTGGGCATTTCTCTGGGGCCAACGTCCTGACTTTC
CASSFGHFSGANVLTF
>TRBD1|-|TRBV10-1|TRBJ2-4
TGCGCCAGCAGTGAAGGACAGGGTCTCGGCATTCAGTACTTC
CASSEGQGLGIQYF